These 31 T cell receptor beta chains originate from one sample sequenced in a study of blood T cell repertoires in COVID-19. TCRdb's copy holds only in-frame clones and misses some; the assay was immunoSEQ multiplex PCR. The repertoire holds around 480,000 clones, with approximately 90% as singletons. Sequencing was carried out using PBMCs or T cells enriched from blood (not recorded which). All receptors derive from a woman aged 18 to 35 who had recovered from COVID-19.

The gene calls are TRBV19 and TRBJ1-3; 11 positions agree with TRBD1. The CDR3 has 16 amino acids. Looked up from germline, CDR1 is LNHDA and CDR2 is SQIVND (reference sequence). J gave up 5 bases and V 5 bases, and 8 bases lay outside the gene matches. CDR3 residues: CASSPWTGGKRNTIYF. The CDR3 bases are TGTGCCAGTAGTCCTTGGACAGGGGGCAAAAGAAACACCATATATTTT.

The gene calls are TRBV10-3 and TRBJ2-6; 10 nucleotides match TRBD1. There are 17 residues in the CDR3. In germline, CDR1 is ENHRY, CDR2 SYGVKD. The junction had 10 bases not matched to a gene; V was cut back by 10 bases and J by 1 base. The CDR3 loop reads CATSSGQGTSGANVLTF. The CDR3 DNA sequence: TGTGCCACCTCATCGGGACAGGGGACTTCTGGGGCCAACGTCCTGACTTTC.

This chain links TRBV28 with TRBJ1-6; D might be TRBD1 (6 bases). There are 13 residues in the CDR3. CDR1 MDHEN and CDR2 SYDVKM come from the germline V gene. Trimming stripped 6 bases from V and 7 bases from J, with 10 bases between. DNA for the CDR3: TGTGCCAGCAGGAGGGGGGGCAATTCACCCCTCCACTTT. Its translation: CASRRGGNSPLHF.

This chain connects TRBV19 to TRBJ1-2; D might be TRBD1 (6 bases). Deletions cut 7 bases from V and 4 bases from J, with 16 bases between. In germline, CDR1 is LNHDA, CDR2 SQIVND (reference sequence). This CDR3 has 14 amino acids. CDR3 nucleotide sequence: TGTGCCAGTACATACGCCGACAGGATCTATGGCTACACCTTC. Translation: CASTYADRIYGYTF.

V and J are TRBV7-2 and TRBJ1-4, with TRBD1 identical over 7 bases. The CDR3 spans 15 residues. V lost 5 bases, J lost 4 bases, and 7 bases stayed unmatched. The germline gives CDR1 SGHTA, CDR2 FQGNSA. CDR3 bases: TGTGCCAGCAGCCCTGACAGGGCAGTTAATGAAAAACTGTTTTTT. Translated: CASSPDRAVNEKLFF.

This clone was seen a handful of times. This chain uses TRBV19 with TRBJ1-1; 8 positions match TRBD1. CDR3 length equals 15 residues. Germline trimming cut 3 bases from V and 3 bases from J; bases unmatched to any gene: 6. Germline V gives CDR1 LNHDA, CDR2 SQIVND (reference sequence). CDR3 sequence reads: CASSILAGGHTEAFF. In nucleotides, the CDR3 is TGTGCCAGTAGTATTTTGGCAGGGGGCCACACTGAAGCTTTCTTT.

The chain carries TRBV7-8 and TRBJ2-5; 9 nucleotides line up with TRBD1. CDR1 is SGHVS and CDR2 is FQNEAQ in the germline V gene. There are 14 residues in the CDR3. After removal of 5 bases from V and 2 bases from J, the junction contained 3 bases not matched to a gene. The CDR3 sequence is CASSPGTGQETQYF. The CDR3 DNA reads as TGTGCCAGCAGCCCGGGGACAGGGCAAGAGACCCAGTACTTC.

This CDR3 is CASSMYRTGMIGELFF. The CDR3 DNA reads as TGTGCCAGTAGTATGTACCGGACAGGAATGATCGGGGAGCTGTTTTTT. The V gene is TRBV19, the J gene TRBJ2-2; 7 bases agree with TRBD1. V lost 3 bases to trimming and J lost 7 bases; unmatched junction nucleotides: 11. The CDR3 spans 16 residues. In germline, CDR1 is LNHDA, CDR2 SQIVND (reference sequence).

This chain joins TRBV11-3 and TRBJ1-1, with no clear D. The V and J ends lost 5 bases and 4 bases respectively, with 11 bases between them. CDR3 length equals 13 residues. CDR1 and CDR2 (germline): SGHNT, YENEEA. This chain's CDR3 is CASSPGGSTEAFF. In DNA form, the CDR3 reads TGTGCCAGCAGCCCCGGAGGGAGCACTGAAGCTTTCTTT.

The chain combines TRBV27 with TRBJ1-1, with 9 bases identical to TRBD1. The ends lost 3 bases at V and 7 bases at J; junction bases unmatched: 6. The CDR3 runs to 14 residues. Germline V gives CDR1 MNHEY, CDR2 SMNVEV (reference sequence). CDR3 coding DNA: TGTGCCAGCAGTTTTTCCAGACAGGGGGGTGAAGCTTTCTTT. Protein: CASSFSRQGGEAFF.

The chain recombines TRBV18 with TRBJ1-2; maybe TRBD1 (6 bases). The CDR3 is made up of 13 amino acids. V was clipped by 3 bases and J by 4 bases, with 9 bases between them. CDR1 is KGHSH, CDR2 LQKENI, per germline. The CDR3 is CASSPGGFYGYTF. In DNA, the CDR3 is TGTGCCAGCTCACCTGGGGGCTTCTATGGCTACACCTTC.

The rearrangement joins TRBV30 to TRBJ1-1; 12 nucleotides agree with TRBD1. V lost 2 bases to trimming and J lost 11 bases; unmatched junction nucleotides: 15. The CDR3 is 16 amino acids. Per the germline V gene, CDR1 is GTSNPN and CDR2 is SVGIG (reference sequence). The CDR3 spells CAWSHSIRDRGQGAFF. CDR3 DNA sequence: TGTGCCTGGAGTCATTCCATCCGGGACAGGGGGCAGGGGGCTTTCTTT.

The rearrangement links TRBV11-2 to TRBJ2-7; 8 positions match TRBD2. Germline trimming cut 0 bases from V and 4 bases from J; bases unmatched to any gene: 5. CDR3 length equals 15 residues. The germline CDR1 and CDR2 sequences are SGHAT and FQNNGV. The CDR3 DNA follows: TGTGCCAGCAGCTTAGATCGGGAGGGAACTTACGAGCAGTACTTC. Residues: CASSLDREGTYEQYF.

This chain connects TRBV7-6 to TRBJ1-1, with unresolved D. The CDR3 sequence is 11 residues long. Between the trimmed V and J ends, which lost 5 bases and 3 bases, there was a span of 4 bases. Germline V gives CDR1 SGHVS, CDR2 FNYEAQ. CDR3 loop: CASSPDTEAFF. The CDR3 coding sequence is TGTGCCAGCAGCCCGGACACTGAAGCTTTCTTT.

J is TRBJ2-3 and V is TRBV5-4; D gene unclear. The V gene lost 4 bases and the J gene lost 0 bases, with 12 bases spanning the gap. The CDR3 sequence is 15 residues long. The germline gives CDR1 SGHNT, CDR2 YYREEE (reference sequence). CDR3 sequence reads: CASSPEDSSTDTQYF. CDR3 DNA sequence: TGTGCCAGCAGCCCAGAAGATTCTAGCACAGATACGCAGTATTTT.

The CDR3 reads CASSPQQGSGNTIYF. The CDR3 DNA reads as TGCGCCAGCAGCCCTCAACAGGGGTCTGGAAACACCATATATTTT. This rearrangement joins TRBV5-1 to TRBJ1-3, with 7 positions matching TRBD1. CDR3 length: 15 amino acids. Germline CDR1 and CDR2: SGHRS and YFSETQ. The ends lost 4 bases at V and 1 base at J; junction bases unmatched: 5.

In this sample, this clone turned up a few times. The chain combines TRBV6-5 with TRBJ1-4; a possible D gene is TRBD1 (5 bases). The V and J ends lost 3 bases and 3 bases respectively, with 8 bases between them. CDR3 size: 14 residues. The germline CDR1 and CDR2 sequences are MNHEY and SVGAGI. CDR3 loop: CASSYGGSNEKLFF. CDR3 in DNA: TGTGCCAGCAGTTATGGGGGGTCTAATGAAAAACTGTTTTTT.

This clone is a singleton in its sample. The V gene is TRBV2, the J gene TRBJ2-1, with TRBD2 matching 11 bases. V shed 3 bases, J shed 9 bases, and the junction held 7 bases outside the gene matches. There are 15 residues in the CDR3. Per the germline V gene, CDR1 is SNHLY and CDR2 is FYNNEI. This CDR3 reads CASSDSSGGQGEQFF. CDR3 DNA: TGTGCCAGCAGTGACTCTAGCGGGGGGCAGGGTGAGCAGTTCTTC.

The genes are TRBV3-1 (or the pseudogene TRBV3-2) and TRBJ1-2; D call uncertain. This CDR3 contains 14 residues. Germline assignment: CDR1 LGHDT and CDR2 YNNKEL (reference sequence). V lost 0 bases and J lost 2, with 7 bases in between. The CDR3: CASSQDRVNYGYTF. CDR3 coding DNA: TGTGCCAGCAGCCAAGATCGGGTAAACTATGGCTACACCTTC.

In regard to this clone: The same CDR3 also results from other DNA sequences found in this sample. The chain joins TRBV9 to TRBJ2-1, with 7 bases lining up with TRBD1. V lost 0 bases, J lost 4 bases, and 1 base stayed unmatched. CDR3 size: 14 residues. Germline values: CDR1 SGDLS, CDR2 YYNGEE. CDR3 DNA: TGTGCCAGCAGCGTAGGGGACAGTTACAATGAGCAGTTCTTC. This translates into CASSVGDSYNEQFF.

This chain links TRBV28 with TRBJ1-5; no firm D call. Germline-derived CDR1 and CDR2 are MDHEN and SYDVKM. The CDR3 consists of 12 residues. V was shortened by 7 bases and J by 4 bases, with 8 bases between the two germline ends. The CDR3 spells CASTEGNQPQHF. The CDR3 DNA follows: TGTGCCAGCACCGAGGGAAATCAGCCCCAGCATTTT.

This clone was seen a few times. This chain uses TRBV2 with TRBJ1-4; a weak D match, TRBD1 (5 bases). The CDR3 spans 15 residues. Trimming shortened V by 6 bases and J by 8 bases, and 19 bases separated the two germline ends. Germline CDR1 and CDR2: SNHLY and FYNNEI. As DNA, the CDR3 is TGTGCCAGCAGCGCTGGTACACTGGGGGGGGAAAAACTGTTTTTT. It encodes CASSAGTLGGEKLFF.

The rearrangement joins TRBV7-9 to TRBJ1-3; D remains ambiguous. In germline, CDR1 is SEHNR, CDR2 FQNEAQ (reference sequence). V was cut by 5 bases and J by 0 bases, with 11 bases left in between. The CDR3 consists of 15 residues. Here the CDR3 DNA reads TGTGCCAGCAGCCGCGACACGACCTCTGGAAACACCATATATTTT. This codes for CASSRDTTSGNTIYF.

This clone came up a few times. The chain couples TRBV4-1 to TRBJ1-1, with a possible D match to TRBD1 (6 bases). V was clipped by 3 bases and J by 8 bases, with 16 bases between them. CDR1 is MGHRA and CDR2 is YSYEKL in the germline V gene. This CDR3 has 14 residues. CDR3 loop: CASSQTTGREEAFF. CDR3 sequence (DNA): TGCGCCAGCAGCCAGACTACAGGGAGAGAGGAAGCTTTCTTT.

V is TRBV2 and J is TRBJ2-2; 9 positions match TRBD1. The ends lost 8 bases at V and 4 bases at J; junction bases unmatched: 11. Germline V CDR1 and CDR2: SNHLY, FYNNEI. The CDR3 is 16 residues long. CDR3 DNA sequence: TGTGCCAGCGGTCTATTCGGGACAGGGTCCACCGGGGAGCTGTTTTTT. It specifies CASGLFGTGSTGELFF.

The rearrangement joins TRBV3-1 (or the pseudogene TRBV3-2) to TRBJ1-1; 7 positions match TRBD1. V dropped 2 bases and J dropped 8; count of bases not matched to a gene: 5. Looked up from germline, CDR1 is LGHDT and CDR2 is YNNKEL (reference sequence). The CDR3 contains 13 residues. As DNA, the CDR3 is TGTGCCAGCAGCCAAAACAGGGGTGGGGAAGCTTTCTTT. This encodes CASSQNRGGEAFF.

The chain's CDR3 is CASSYTLGLAGGNEQFF. The CDR3 DNA reads TGCGCCAGCAGCTATACCCTCGGACTAGCGGGCGGGAATGAGCAGTTCTTC. The rearrangement joins TRBV5-1 to TRBJ2-1; 11 bases align to TRBD2. Germline V gene sequence: CDR1 SGHRS, CDR2 YFSETQ. Losses at the gene ends were 3 bases for V and 7 bases for J; bases not matched to a gene: 12. The length of the CDR3 is 17 residues.

Only a few counts were recorded for this clone. The chain links TRBV5-1 to TRBJ2-7; TRBD1 aligns across 11 bases. Trimming took 7 bases from V and 3 from J; bases not matched to a gene: 9. Germline V gene data show CDR1 as SGHRS and CDR2 as YFSETQ. This CDR3 has 15 residues. This CDR3 is CASSSGTGGGYEQYF. DNA of the CDR3: TGCGCCAGCTCCTCCGGGACAGGGGGGGGCTACGAGCAGTACTTC.

This chain joins TRBV10-2 and TRBJ1-5, with TRBD1 identical over 9 bases. V was clipped by 9 bases and J by 2 bases; unmatched bases: 5. CDR1 is WSHSY and CDR2 is SAAADI in the germline V gene. The CDR3 extends over 14 amino acids. The chain's CDR3 is CASKQGAGNQPQHF. CDR3 DNA: TGCGCCAGTAAACAGGGGGCCGGCAATCAGCCCCAGCATTTT.

The chain carries TRBV4-1 and TRBJ1-1, with D unclear. The CDR3 is made up of 19 amino acids. Per the germline V gene, CDR1 is MGHRA and CDR2 is YSYEKL. The ends were cut back, 6 bases at V and 4 bases at J, with 30 bases in the middle. The CDR3: CASRRSVYRAQRRATEAFF. Written as DNA, the CDR3 is TGCGCCAGCAGGAGATCGGTTTACCGGGCCCAAAGGAGGGCCACTGAAGCTTTCTTT.

V is TRBV7-9 and J is TRBJ1-2; 7 nucleotides match TRBD1. Germline CDR1 is SEHNR and CDR2 is FQNEAQ (reference sequence). The CDR3 consists of 14 residues. V lost 4 bases to trimming and J lost 5 bases; unmatched junction nucleotides: 7. CDR3 in amino acids: CASSSETGSYGYTF. The CDR3, as DNA: TGTGCCAGCAGCTCCGAGACAGGGTCGTATGGCTACACCTTC.